These 22 T cell receptor beta chains were sequenced from one sample in a study of T cells in Graves' hyperthyroidism and ophthalmopathy (dated by TCRdb to between 2018 and 2021). The library was built by means of multiplex PCR. The data were produced on an Illumina HiSeq 2000. The TCR beta CDR3 regions were amplified from RNA transcripts. The TCR CDR3 was subjected to a first round of RT-PCR using the HTBI primer set and the Qiagen OneStep RT-PCR kit. Starting from the raw public reads, TCRdb applied fastp trimming at Q25, assembled clones with MiXCR and retained in-frame beta chains. Rows with a matching CDR3 protein are joined into one entry that keeps the most common DNA and genes. The sample includes about 590,000 distinct CDR3 sequences, with approximately 15% observed a single time. The top ten clonotypes cover about 7% of the sample. The specimen was blood. The receptors here all came from a woman between 18 and 29 years old with Graves' ophthalmopathy.

The chain carries TRBV7-8 and TRBJ2-7, with D perhaps matching TRBD2 (5 bases). From germline, CDR1 is SGHVS and CDR2 FQNEAQ. The CDR3 consists of 15 residues. V shed 2 bases and J shed 6 bases, with 17 bases lying between them. In nucleotides, the CDR3 is TGTGCCAGCAGCTTATATACGGGAATCCCGGGCGAGCAGTACTTC. This translates into CASSLYTGIPGEQYF.

This clonotype has ten or more counts. The chain recombines TRBV7-2 with TRBJ2-7; D is uncertain. The CDR3 extends over 13 amino acids. V was cut by 0 bases and J by 7 bases, with 10 bases left in between. CDR1 and CDR2 from the germline V gene are SGHTA and FQGNSA. The CDR3, as DNA: TGTGCCAGCAGCTTAGCCGACTCTTGGGAGCAGTACTTC. Amino acids: CASSLADSWEQYF. Combining the CDR3 with reference TRBV7-2 and TRBJ2-7 gives the whole variable domain GAGVSQSPSNKVTEKGKDVELRCDPISGHTALYWYRQSLGQGLEFLIYFQGNSAPDKSGLPSDRFSAERTGGSVSTLTIQRTQQEDSAVYLCASSLADSWEQYFGPGTRLTVT.

This clonotype was detected many times. The CDR3: CASSLSTSVNTGELFF. CDR3 in DNA: TGTGCCAGCAGCTTAAGTACTAGCGTGAACACCGGGGAGCTGTTTTTT. The V gene is TRBV7-2, the J gene TRBJ2-2; 7 positions agree with TRBD2. This CDR3 has 16 amino acids. Germline CDR1 SGHTA, CDR2 FQGNSA. V shed 2 bases, J shed 1 base, and the junction held 4 bases outside the gene matches. The full variable domain, with the rest looked up from reference TRBV7-2 and TRBJ2-2, is GAGVSQSPSNKVTEKGKDVELRCDPISGHTALYWYRQSLGQGLEFLIYFQGNSAPDKSGLPSDRFSAERTGGSVSTLTIQRTQQEDSAVYLCASSLSTSVNTGELFFGEGSRLTVL.

V gene TRBV11-3 combines with J gene TRBJ2-5; no clear D. CDR3 length equals 15 residues. Trimming shortened V by 4 bases and J by 2 bases, and 14 bases separated the two germline ends. Germline values: CDR1 SGHNT, CDR2 YENEEA. The CDR3 DNA follows: TGTGCCAGCAGCTCGGGCTCCTCAGGTCAAGAGACCCAGTACTTC. Translation: CASSSGSSGQETQYF. Full variable domain (rest looked up from reference TRBV11-3 and TRBJ2-5): EAGVVQSPRYKIIEKKQPVAFWCNPISGHNTLYWYLQNLGQGPELLIRYENEEAVDDSQLPKDRFSAERLKGVDSTLKIQPAELGDSAVYLCASSSGSSGQETQYFGPGTRLLVL.

This clonotype was counted many times. CDR3 DNA: TGTGCCAGCTGCCAGAGCAAAGAGACCCAGTACTTC. The encoded protein is CASCQSKETQYF. The chain recombines TRBV2 with TRBJ2-5; D remains unclear. This CDR3 contains 12 residues. Germline assignment: CDR1 SNHLY and CDR2 FYNNEI. V was trimmed by 8 bases and J by 3 bases, leaving 10 bases between them.

In its sample, this clonotype was seen many times. V and J are TRBV30 and TRBJ2-3; D ambiguous. This CDR3 region has 12 residues. Germline CDR1 is GTSNPN and CDR2 is SVGIG (reference sequence). Trimming took 1 base from V and 12 from J, leaving 14 bases between them. The CDR3 here is CAWSAGSPSQYF. The CDR3 nucleotides are TGTGCCTGGAGTGCGGGCTCGCCTAGTCAGTATTTT.

This chain connects TRBV5-1 to TRBJ1-2; D not resolved. Trimming took 4 bases from V and 4 from J, leaving 23 bases between them. Germline values: CDR1 SGHRS, CDR2 YFSETQ. The CDR3 loop spans 17 amino acids. The DNA for the CDR3 is TGCGCCAGCAGCCTAATCAATCCGGGAGGTTCGGGCTATGGCTACACCTTC. Translated, it gives CASSLINPGGSGYGYTF.

V and J are TRBV4-3 and TRBJ1-4; perhaps TRBD1 as D (6 bases). CDR1 is LGHNA, CDR2 YSLEER, per germline. V was trimmed by 0 bases and J by 7 bases, leaving 12 bases between them. This CDR3 contains 15 residues. CDR3 in DNA: TGCGCCAGCAGCCAAGATTCGGGGGCCAGTGAAAAACTGTTTTTT. This encodes CASSQDSGASEKLFF.

This clonotype showed up many times. V gene TRBV30 combines with J gene TRBJ1-5, with D maybe TRBD1 (5 bases). This CDR3 contains 13 residues. The germline V and J ends were trimmed by 2 bases and 9 bases, with 14 bases remaining between them. The germline V gene has CDR1 GTSNPN and CDR2 SVGIG (reference sequence). This CDR3 is CAWSHQGGGPQHF. Written as DNA, the CDR3 is TGTGCCTGGAGTCATCAGGGCGGCGGGCCCCAGCATTTT.

The chain joins TRBV15 to TRBJ2-1; D gene uncertain. V lost 0 bases, J lost 7 bases, and 13 bases lay in between. The CDR3 covers 15 residues. CDR1 is LNHNV, CDR2 YYDKDF, per germline (reference sequence). CDR3 nucleotides: TGTGCCACCAGCAGAGATAATTTATTAGAAAATGAGCAGTTCTTC. Amino acids: CATSRDNLLENEQFF.

CDR3 sequence reads: CASSASRTSPSTGELFF. DNA for the CDR3: TGTGCCAGCAGCGCCTCGAGGACTAGCCCTTCCACCGGGGAGCTGTTTTTT. This chain uses TRBV9 with TRBJ2-2; 8 bases are shared with TRBD2. V was pared by 3 bases and J by 4 bases, with 11 bases of the junction left unmatched. The length of the CDR3 is 17 residues. The germline V gene encodes CDR1 SGDLS and CDR2 YYNGEE.

This clonotype was recorded at least ten times. This sequence joins TRBV28 and TRBJ2-3; 9 bases align to TRBD1. Germline V gives CDR1 MDHEN, CDR2 SYDVKM. The CDR3 runs to 15 residues. After removal of 6 bases from V and 6 bases from J, the junction contained 10 bases not matched to a gene. The CDR3 DNA follows: TGTGCCAGCAGGGTCATACAGGGGGCCCGGGATACGCAGTATTTT. Translating gives CASRVIQGARDTQYF.

This clonotype was counted at least ten times. The rearrangement links TRBV19 to TRBJ2-3; 10 nucleotides agree with TRBD2. V was pared by 3 bases and J by 5 bases, with 8 bases of the junction left unmatched. This CDR3 is built from 16 residues. CDR1 and CDR2 from the germline V gene are LNHDA and SQIVND (reference sequence). The CDR3 spells CASSIWTSGDKDTQYF. The CDR3 coding sequence is TGTGCCAGTAGTATCTGGACTAGCGGAGATAAAGATACGCAGTATTTT.

This clonotype showed up just a few times. Written as DNA, the CDR3 is TGTGCCAGTAGTATGAGCAATTATGGATCCTTCTACGAGCAGTACTTC. Protein product: CASSMSNYGSFYEQYF. This chain joins TRBV19 and TRBJ2-7; no firm D call. This CDR3 spans 16 amino acids. The germline V and J ends were trimmed by 3 bases and 3 bases, with 18 bases remaining between them. CDR1 is LNHDA, CDR2 SQIVND, per germline (reference sequence).

This clonotype was found many times. CDR3 region: CASSQEGEGGTTEAFF. CDR3 DNA sequence: TGTGCCAGCAGCCAAGAGGGAGAGGGGGGGACGACTGAAGCTTTCTTT. The gene calls are TRBV3-1 and TRBJ1-1, with D perhaps matching TRBD1 (6 bases). Germline lookup yields CDR1 LGHDT and CDR2 YNNKEL (reference sequence). V lost 0 bases, J lost 5 bases, and 16 bases lay in between. This CDR3 has 16 amino acids.

The rearrangement links TRBV12-5 to TRBJ2-2, with 9 bases that match TRBD2. This CDR3 contains 17 residues. Germline loops: CDR1 LGHNT, CDR2 FRNRAP. V lost 1 base to trimming and J lost 5 bases; unmatched junction nucleotides: 8. This CDR3 reads CASGLGGLRGGTGELFF. DNA for the CDR3: TGTGCTAGTGGTTTGGGGGGGCTGCGGGGGGGGACCGGGGAGCTGTTTTTT. Filled out from reference TRBV12-5 and TRBJ2-2, the complete variable domain reads DARVTQTPRHKVTEMGQEVTMRCQPILGHNTVFWYRQTMMQGLELLAYFRNRAPLDDSGMPKDRFSAEMPDATLATLKIQPSEPRDSAVYFCASGLGGLRGGTGELFFGEGSRLTVL.

This clonotype was counted only a few times. The chain links TRBV3-1 to TRBJ2-7, with 11 bases lining up with TRBD2. From germline, CDR1 is LGHDT and CDR2 YNNKEL (reference sequence). The CDR3 runs to 15 residues. J gave up 4 bases and V 0 bases, and 2 bases lay outside the gene matches. CDR3 nucleotides: TGTGCCAGCAGCCAAGAGGGACTAGCGGATTACGAGCAGTACTTC. This codes for CASSQEGLADYEQYF.

For this clonotype: Since a much larger clone is just one base distant, this may be a read error. The chain recombines TRBV12-3 or TRBV12-4 with TRBJ2-7; TRBD1 matches 7 bases. The V and J ends lost 6 bases and 5 bases, in that order; junction bases with no gene match: 10. This CDR3 is built from 14 residues. The CDR3 is CASSEWDSGNEQYF. The CDR3 bases are TGTGCCAGCAGCGAATGGGACAGTGGCAACGAGCAGTACTTC.

This clonotype was recorded a few times. The chain carries TRBV20-1 and TRBJ2-1; 12 bases align to TRBD1. The CDR3 consists of 16 residues. CDR1 is DFQATT and CDR2 is SNEGSKA in the germline V gene (reference sequence). V lost 3 bases to trimming and J lost 5 bases; unmatched junction nucleotides: 8. CDR3 sequence: CSASSRDRGQDNEQFF. CDR3 in DNA: TGCAGTGCTAGCAGCCGGGACAGGGGGCAGGACAATGAGCAGTTCTTC.

Ten or more counts support this clonotype. The chain employs TRBV12-3 or TRBV12-4 and TRBJ2-2, with D uncertain. There are 15 residues in the CDR3. V shed 5 bases and J shed 5 bases, with 15 bases lying between them. The CDR3 region has the DNA TGTGCCAGCAGTGATAGTATAGGTGCGACCGGGGAGCTGTTTTTT. It yields the protein CASSDSIGATGELFF.

This clonotype was counted at least ten times. The chain is built from TRBV18 and TRBJ1-1; D not resolved. This CDR3 contains 13 residues. Trimming shortened V by 6 bases and J by 1 base, and 9 bases separated the two germline ends. CDR1 KGHSH and CDR2 LQKENI come from the germline V gene. CDR3 amino acids: CASSPVENTEAFF. In DNA, the CDR3 is TGTGCCAGCTCCCCCGTCGAGAACACTGAAGCTTTCTTT.

In this sample, this clonotype turned up a few times. The chain carries TRBV19 and TRBJ1-1; 9 nucleotides line up with TRBD1. The CDR3 contains 15 residues. Germline trimming cut 4 bases from V and 8 bases from J; bases unmatched to any gene: 11. Germline-derived CDR1 and CDR2 are LNHDA and SQIVND (reference sequence). The CDR3 sequence: CASSRGQGRPREAFF. CDR3 nucleotide sequence: TGTGCCAGTAGTAGGGGACAGGGACGGCCACGCGAAGCTTTCTTT.